Below, 21 T cell receptor beta chains from the same sample are listed, as sequenced in a study of T-cell memory formation after mild COVID-19. MiXCR, run by TCRdb on the 5' RACE reads, gives a single entry per CDR3 protein. The sample includes approximately 150,000 distinct CDR3 sequences, 14% of them seen just once. Specimen: PBMCs or a T cell subset sorted from them (not recorded which). These receptors all come from an adult woman who had mild COVID-19 (a few samples of this study predate the infection). Cell type and time point are not known.

This clonotype showed up just a few times. For the CDR3, the DNA is TGTGCCAGCAGTGAATCAGGACAGAAAGAGACCCAGTACTTC. Translation gives CASSESGQKETQYF. J is TRBJ2-5 and V is TRBV6-1; possible D gene TRBD1, 6 bases. The CDR3 consists of 14 residues. V was cut by 2 bases and J by 3 bases, with 10 bases left in between. The germline V gene has CDR1 MNHNS and CDR2 SASEGT.

This clonotype occurred many times. The chain couples TRBV9 to TRBJ2-1; D call uncertain. The CDR3 is made up of 13 amino acids. Between the trimmed V and J ends, which lost 4 bases and 3 bases, there was a span of 8 bases. The germline gives CDR1 SGDLS, CDR2 YYNGEE. The CDR3 DNA follows: TGTGCCAGCAGCCCGAGCGACTACAATGAGCAGTTCTTC. It yields the protein CASSPSDYNEQFF.

This clonotype showed up just a few times. The chain employs TRBV12-3 or TRBV12-4 and TRBJ2-7; D not resolved. V lost 3 bases and J lost 3, with 6 bases in between. This CDR3 region has 12 residues. The CDR3 nucleotides are TGTGCCAGCAGTTTCGATCGCTACGAGCAGTACTTC. It encodes CASSFDRYEQYF.

At least ten counts were recorded for this clonotype. The CDR3 sequence: CASSQDGAVQTTANYGYTF. CDR3 DNA sequence: TGCGCCAGCAGCCAAGATGGGGCAGTCCAGACAACAGCTAACTATGGCTACACCTTC. The J gene is TRBJ1-2, the V gene TRBV4-3; maybe TRBD1 (5 bases). The germline V and J ends were trimmed by 0 bases and 0 bases, with 20 bases remaining between them. Germline values: CDR1 LGHNA, CDR2 YSLEER. There are 19 residues in the CDR3.

There are many counts of this clonotype. The CDR3 loop is CASSLGGTSRETQYF. The CDR3 DNA sequence: TGCGCCAGCAGCTTGGGGGGGACTAGCCGGGAGACCCAGTACTTC. The gene calls are TRBV5-1 and TRBJ2-5, with 9 bases identical to TRBD2. V trimming: 0 bases; J trimming: 5 bases; junction bases outside the gene matches: 5. The germline CDR1 and CDR2 sequences are SGHRS and YFSETQ. The CDR3 loop spans 15 amino acids.

This clonotype has only a few counts. The chain joins TRBV10-3 to TRBJ2-7, with D possibly matching TRBD1 (5 bases). Trimming took 0 bases from V and 0 from J, leaving 12 bases between them. The CDR3 totals 16 residues. Germline CDR1 and CDR2: ENHRY and SYGVKD. This chain's CDR3 is CAISESKGRTSYEQYF. CDR3 in DNA: TGTGCCATCAGTGAGTCTAAGGGGCGCACCTCCTACGAGCAGTACTTC.

The chain couples TRBV12-3 or TRBV12-4 to TRBJ2-7; 11 bases are shared with TRBD2. The CDR3 runs to 16 residues. After removal of 1 base from V and 2 bases from J, the junction contained 4 bases not matched to a gene. DNA of the CDR3: TGTGCCAGCAGTTTAGGGGTGGGACTAGCGGCCTACGAGCAGTACTTC. It specifies CASSLGVGLAAYEQYF.

This clonotype was observed a handful of times. The chain couples TRBV4-1 to TRBJ2-1; TRBD1 or TRBD2 may be the D gene (5 bases each). The CDR3 covers 16 residues. Germline CDR1 reads MGHRA; CDR2 reads YSYEKL. V was pared by 4 bases and J by 8 bases, with 21 bases between. CDR3 protein: CASSLTVVGEFYEQFF. The CDR3 DNA sequence: TGCGCCAGCAGCCTCACCGTGGTGGGGGAGTTCTATGAGCAGTTCTTC.

This chain uses TRBV5-5 with TRBJ2-1; perhaps TRBD2 as D (6 bases). This CDR3 is 14 amino acids long. The germline CDR1 and CDR2 sequences are SGHKS and YYEKEE (reference sequence). The V and J ends lost 4 bases and 9 bases respectively, with 17 bases between them. DNA of the CDR3: TGTGCCAGCAGCACGACTAGTTCTGGGGTTGAGCAGTTCTTC. Its protein is CASSTTSSGVEQFF. Based on the CDR3 plus reference TRBV5-5 and TRBJ2-1, the full variable domain is DAGVTQSPTHLIKTRGQQVTLRCSPISGHKSVSWYQQVLGQGPQFIFQYYEKEERGRGNFPDRFSARQFPNYSSELNVNALLLGDSALYLCASSTTSSGVEQFFGPGTRLTVL.

This clonotype was counted ten times or more. This chain uses TRBV12-3 or TRBV12-4 with TRBJ2-7, with 11 bases aligning to TRBD2. The CDR3 has 14 amino acids. V shed 5 bases, J shed 3 bases, and the junction held 3 bases outside the gene matches. CDR3 loop: CASSRLAGYYEQYF. CDR3 sequence (DNA): TGTGCCAGCAGTCGACTAGCGGGATACTACGAGCAGTACTTC.

Only a few counts were recorded for this clonotype. This chain uses TRBV19 with TRBJ1-5, with D possibly TRBD1 on 5 matching bases. Trimming pared 6 bases from V and 0 bases from J, leaving 12 bases between. Germline V CDR1 and CDR2: LNHDA, SQIVND (reference sequence). The CDR3 length is 15 residues. The CDR3 DNA sequence: TGTGCCAGTAGGGGTTGGGGGACTAGCAATCAGCCCCAGCATTTT. This gives the protein CASRGWGTSNQPQHF.

The V call is TRBV9, the J call TRBJ2-2; possible D gene TRBD2, 6 bases. Trimming cost V 0 bases and J 3 bases, with 9 bases left between them. The CDR3 is made up of 15 amino acids. Looked up from germline, CDR1 is SGDLS and CDR2 is YYNGEE. The CDR3 bases are TGTGCCAGCAGCGTAGGCGGGAAACACACCGGGGAGCTGTTTTTT. It is translated as CASSVGGKHTGELFF. The full variable domain, completed using reference TRBV9 and TRBJ2-2, is DSGVTQTPKHLITATGQRVTLRCSPRSGDLSVYWYQQSLDQGLQFLIQYYNGEERAKGNILERFSAQQFPDLHSELNLSSLELGDSALYFCASSVGGKHTGELFFGEGSRLTVL.

V usage is TRBV30 and J usage is TRBJ2-3; D uncertain. CDR3 length: 14 amino acids. Germline-derived CDR1 and CDR2 are GTSNPN and SVGIG (reference sequence). Between the trimmed V and J ends, which lost 0 bases and 1 base, there was a span of 8 bases. CDR3 amino acids: CAWSVQGGTDTQYF. CDR3 sequence (DNA): TGTGCCTGGAGTGTACAAGGTGGCACAGATACGCAGTATTTT.

This clonotype was seen a handful of times. The chain combines TRBV4-2 with TRBJ2-1; maybe TRBD2 (6 bases). V lost 1 base and J lost 0, with 10 bases in between. CDR3 length: 16 amino acids. In germline, CDR1 is LGHNA, CDR2 YNFKEQ. The CDR3 is CASSQAEGTSYNEQFF. The DNA of the CDR3 is TGTGCCAGCAGCCAAGCGGAGGGTACCTCCTACAATGAGCAGTTCTTC.

V gene TRBV15 combines with J gene TRBJ2-1, with 8 bases that match TRBD2. CDR3 length equals 15 residues. J gave up 4 bases and V 5 bases, and 7 bases lay outside the gene matches. The germline gives CDR1 LNHNV, CDR2 YYDKDF (reference sequence). The CDR3 loop reads CATSRGTSGYNEQFF. The DNA for the CDR3 is TGTGCCACCAGCCGCGGGACTAGTGGATACAATGAGCAGTTCTTC.

This clonotype was found a few times. This chain joins TRBV7-6 and TRBJ2-1; 7 nucleotides align to TRBD1. Germline V gives CDR1 SGHVS, CDR2 FNYEAQ. Losses at the gene ends were 4 bases for V and 0 bases for J; bases not matched to a gene: 9. The CDR3 extends over 17 amino acids. DNA for the CDR3: TGTGCCAGCAGCTCGACAGGGAGCAGAAGCTCCTACAATGAGCAGTTCTTC. Translation: CASSSTGSRSSYNEQFF.

The chain carries TRBV27 and TRBJ2-7; D may be TRBD1 (6 bases). CDR3 length: 13 residues. Germline CDR1 and CDR2: MNHEY and SMNVEV (reference sequence). V was pared by 7 bases and J by 3 bases, with 13 bases between. The CDR3 protein is CASTFGRGYEQYF. The CDR3 coding sequence is TGTGCCAGCACCTTCGGCAGGGGCTACGAGCAGTACTTC.

The J gene is TRBJ2-7, the V gene TRBV14; D assignment may be TRBD1 or TRBD2 (5 bases each). The V and J ends lost 4 bases and 6 bases respectively, with 7 bases between them. The CDR3 is 11 residues long. Germline V gene data show CDR1 as SGHDN and CDR2 as FVKESK. CDR3 in DNA: TGTGCCAGCAGCCGAGGGGTCGAGCAGTACTTC. It specifies CASSRGVEQYF.

The gene calls are TRBV5-1 and TRBJ2-1; D is unclear. The germline V gene has CDR1 SGHRS and CDR2 YFSETQ. V dropped 0 bases and J dropped 0 bases, with 7 bases sitting between them. The CDR3 extends over 15 amino acids. CDR3 sequence reads: CASSLDVNSYNEQFF. CDR3 coding DNA: TGCGCCAGCAGCTTGGATGTTAACTCCTACAATGAGCAGTTCTTC.

V is TRBV24-1 and J is TRBJ2-1; weak D call: TRBD2 (6 bases). Germline CDR1 is KGHDR and CDR2 is SFDVKD. CDR3 length equals 16 residues. V was clipped by 4 bases and J by 3 bases, with 15 bases between them. CDR3: CATSDQRRALYNEQFF. The DNA of the CDR3 is TGTGCCACCAGTGACCAACGGAGGGCCCTCTACAATGAGCAGTTCTTC.

This clonotype was seen a handful of times. The chain couples TRBV29-1 to TRBJ2-5, with TRBD2 as a possible D gene (5 bases). Germline V gene lookup returns CDR1 SQVTM and CDR2 ANQGSEA. V dropped 2 bases and J dropped 2 bases, with 15 bases sitting between them. CDR3 length: 15 residues. The CDR3 nucleotides read TGCAGCGTTGAAAAGGCTGCGGGCCCTCAAGAGACCCAGTACTTC. Its translation is CSVEKAAGPQETQYF.